This T cell receptor beta chain was captured by sequencing in a study of blood T cell repertoires in COVID-19. Study-wide background: Italy, Spain and the United States were the sources of the convalescent and acute COVID-19 samples. Nucleic acid was either cDNA or gDNA, and it came from T cells, B-cell-depleted T cells, or PBMCs.

In the authors' workflow: From reference gene primer amplification, estimates of nucleated cell counts were derived. The repertoire was sequenced with immunoSEQ multiplex PCR; TCRdb's copy has only in-frame clones and lacks some. V and J calls and clone size are those listed in that table; D and trimming were worked out from the DNA. The profile shows roughly 120,000 clones, around 89% of them singletons. Trimming removed 1 base from V and 0 bases from J; junction bases left unmatched: 9. The CDR3 has 18 amino acids. Per the germline V gene, CDR1 is LGHDT and CDR2 is YNNKEL (reference sequence). This receptor was identified in a human donor in a cohort sampled during active COVID-19. The gene calls are TRBV3-1 (or the pseudogene TRBV3-2) and TRBJ1-5, with TRBD1 matching over 7 bases. Material: peripheral blood. DNA of the CDR3: TGTGCCAGCAGCCAAGGGATACAGGGGTGGGATAGCAATCAGCCCCAGCATTTT. Protein product: CASSQGIQGWDSNQPQHF.